This T cell receptor beta chain was obtained from a study of T cell responses to AZD1222 COVID-19 vaccine. Regarding the study as a whole: The span of vaccine-associated CD4 TCRs extended across spike, with dominance at 160-218 and 743-854. Sampled repertoires all dated from after the peak T cell response. Regions left unmutated in variants are reportedly the target of nearly half of spike-specific TCRs.

The germline gives CDR1 SGHAT, CDR2 FQDESV (reference sequence). CDR3 length: 14 residues. The V and J ends lost 6 bases and 5 bases, in that order; junction bases with no gene match: 5. Sequenced by immunoSEQ multiplex PCR; TCRdb stores in-frame clones only, minus some. The data contain some 25,000 clones, around 87% of them seen just once; the ten biggest clones take up about 34%. Pooled in the analysis were second doses at about 4 or about 12 weeks. This clone was recorded only once. Its specificity is not known. The sequence was obtained from an adult who received the AZD1222 COVID-19 vaccine. Sample: peripheral blood, taken 28 days after the second AZD1222 dose. V is TRBV11-1 and J is TRBJ1-4; TRBD1 matches at 8 bases. CDR3 nucleotides: TGTGCCAGCAGACGGACAGGGTCAAATGAAAAACTGTTTTTT. It yields the protein CASRRTGSNEKLFF.